The present T cell receptor (beta chain) was sequenced within a study of control samples from healthy donors and cancer patients. Clones were sequenced by immunoSEQ multiplex PCR, and TCRdb holds only the in-frame ones, with some missing. The table has some 70,000 clones, around 80% seen once. Germline-derived CDR1 and CDR2 are SGHNT and YYREEE (reference sequence). Between the trimmed V and J ends, which lost 4 bases and 8 bases, there was a span of 13 bases. This CDR3 has 14 amino acids. The TCR originated in a man aged 60-69 years in good health. Sequencing used blood. The chain links TRBV5-4 to TRBJ1-6; no clear D gene. CDR3 residues: CASSPTLLDSPLHF. As DNA, the CDR3 is TGTGCCAGCAGCCCTACACTTCTCGATTCACCCCTCCACTTT.